This T cell receptor (beta chain) was sequenced for a study of shared T cell receptors in the human thymus listed by TCRdb under 2021. Turning to the overall study: The study examined how the human thymus generates shared, self-reactive T-cell receptor alpha chains.

This clone was seen only a few times. Its cognate antigen has yet to be identified. Per-base qualities were not stored, and no clone one base away is much larger. Per the germline V gene (reference sequence), MNHEY is the CDR1 and SMNVEV is the CDR2. Spanning cysteine to phenylalanine, the CDR3 consists of 14 amino acids. Only CDR3 DNA remains: 42 bases, in frame from the first base. The junction shows trimming of 6 bases on V and 1 base on J, plus 11 bases between the germline ends. To prepare the library, the immunoSEQ multiplex PCR assay was applied. TCRdb mirrors the immuneACCESS table, restricted to in-frame sequences. Some clones are absent from its copies; in checked studies, under half trace to an unresolved V gene, and the reason for the others is unknown. The sample yields hundreds of thousands of clones; around three quarters were counted once. The biggest ten clones account for around 0.013% of the sample.

The same specimen was also included in a second study, on human thymus T cells. Per the second study: In Finland, the donors were immunologically healthy infants who were having open corrective cardiac surgery for congenital heart defects. Thymus tissue was collected as surgical resects that were removed during corrective cardiac surgery. Usage of V and J gene segments appeared to be biased in both the thymic and the peripheral blood repertoires. The related research reported highly overlapping thymic TCR repertoires among unrelated individuals. TCR alpha and beta repertoires from roughly eight infant thymus samples and a few related peripheral blood samples were characterized in the study. The infant donors were roughly 7 to 244 days old, and the cohort included six males and two females. After being mechanically released from the tissue, thymocytes were kept at -70 degrees C in pellets of about 9-32 million cells. A QIAsymphony instrument was used to extract genomic DNA from frozen cell pellets. The immunoSEQ multiplex PCR assay was used to amplify the TCRB and TCRAD loci from a standardized quantity of quality-controlled genomic DNA. Amplicons spanned the V(D)J region at a length sufficient to cover the CDR3 and identify V and J genes. Through the commercial immunoSEQ service, the amplicons were sequenced on an Illumina platform. Primer bias and sequencing errors were corrected as previously described, and TCRAD and TCRB definitions were based on the IMGT database. Repertoires were analysed with immunoSEQ Analyzer 3.0 and VDJTools, covering basic statistics, V/J segment usage, diversity estimates, rarefaction and pairwise overlap. Chao1, ChaoE, Efron-Thisted, Shannon and inverse Simpson indices were used to estimate diversity, which was also estimated on datasets down-sampled to the smallest sample. For repertoire overlap, CDR3 nucleotide sequence, V gene and J gene had to match strictly, and clustering was done by Jaccard-based multidimensional scaling. Thymus samples yielded on average approximately 840,000 unique TCRB clonotypes, compared with roughly 76,000 from blood samples.

The TCR was taken from a boy younger than two with a congenital heart defect. Donor details come from another sample of the same person, matched by shared clones. Sequencing was carried out using thymocytes. The sequence is built from TRBV27 and TRBJ2-3; perhaps TRBD2 is the D gene, with 5 bases matching. The CDR3 loop reads CASRLGGRTDTQYF. The DNA sequence is given as TGTGCCAGCAGGTTAGGAGGACGCACAGATACGCAGTATTTT.